These 7 T cell receptor beta chains came from one sample sequenced in a study of cytomegalovirus exposure and HLA in healthy donors. Use of 60 Vbeta and 13 Jbeta primers characterized the PCR. Measured with immunoSEQ multiplex PCR; TCRdb has only the in-frame clones, and not every one. Among approximately 180,000 clones listed, less than 90% were seen once. The sequencing input was PBMCs. The receptors stem from a girl under three years old in good health and CMV-seronegative.

The count of this clone is one. The V call is TRBV5-1, the J call TRBJ1-2; TRBD1 matches 9 bases. Trimming at V came to 5 bases and at J to 6 bases, leaving 14 bases not matched to a gene. The germline gives CDR1 SGHRS, CDR2 YFSETQ. This CDR3 is built from 16 residues. CDR3 residues: CASSSAYRGQEDGYTF. CDR3 DNA sequence: TGCGCCAGCAGTAGCGCCTACAGGGGGCAGGAAGATGGCTACACCTTC.

This clone was detected only once. The V gene is TRBV4-2, the J gene TRBJ2-5; 8 bases agree with TRBD2. V dropped 4 bases and J dropped 5; count of bases not matched to a gene: 15. The CDR3 spans 17 residues. In germline, CDR1 is LGHNA, CDR2 YNFKEQ. The CDR3 sequence: CASSLLREAGDVETQYF. In DNA, the CDR3 is TGTGCCAGCAGCCTCCTAAGGGAAGCGGGGGACGTGGAGACCCAGTACTTC.

The chain recombines TRBV7-2 with TRBJ2-5, with TRBD1 matching over 12 bases. Germline CDR1 and CDR2: SGHTA and FQGNSA. This CDR3 region has 15 residues. J lost 5 bases, V lost 2 bases, and 3 bases had no gene match. The CDR3 nucleotides are TGTGCCAGCAGCTTATGGGACAGGGGGCTGGAGACCCAGTACTTC. This sequence encodes CASSLWDRGLETQYF.

V is TRBV6-1 and J is TRBJ1-2; D is uncertain. The V end was cut by 1 base, the J end by 2 bases, with 5 bases between. This CDR3 region has 13 residues. Looked up from germline, CDR1 is MNHNS and CDR2 is SASEGT. The CDR3 is CASSEGVNYGYTF. Here the CDR3 DNA reads TGTGCCAGCAGTGAAGGAGTGAACTATGGCTACACCTTC.

The V gene is TRBV6-6, the J gene TRBJ1-1, with 7 bases that match TRBD1. CDR1 MNHNY and CDR2 SVGAGI come from the germline V gene (reference sequence). The CDR3 has 12 amino acids. V lost 10 bases and J lost 5; bases outside the gene matches: 7. The CDR3 here is CATTTGRTEAFF. CDR3 in DNA: TGTGCCACTACGACAGGGAGAACTGAAGCTTTCTTT.

The chain joins TRBV19 to TRBJ1-3; D uncertain. Per germline, CDR1 LNHDA and CDR2 SQIVND (reference sequence). The V end lost 7 bases, the J end lost 4 bases, and 8 bases lay between the germline ends. The CDR3 loop spans 12 amino acids. The DNA for the CDR3 is TGTGCCAGTATTAGTTCGGGAAACACCATATATTTT. Protein sequence: CASISSGNTIYF.

This clone showed up just a few times. This CDR3 reads CASSPGLRLRNEQFF. The CDR3 nucleotides are TGTGCCAGCAGTCCCGGACTAAGACTACGCAATGAGCAGTTCTTC. V gene TRBV2 combines with J gene TRBJ2-1, with TRBD2 as a possible D gene (6 bases). V shed 5 bases and J shed 6 bases, with 17 bases lying between them. The CDR3 spans 15 residues. The germline gives CDR1 SNHLY, CDR2 FYNNEI.